This T cell receptor (beta chain) was documented in a study of cytomegalovirus exposure and HLA in healthy donors. About this clone itself: The antigen remains unidentified.

Amplification used 60 Vbeta primers and 13 Jbeta primers. Profiled with immunoSEQ multiplex PCR; TCRdb holds only in-frame clones, not every one. Reported are 200,000 to 250,000 clones; the ten largest clones contain 1.1%. From germline, CDR1 is SGHKS and CDR2 YYEKEE (reference sequence). V lost 4 bases and J 2 bases, leaving 13 bases between the germline ends. CDR3 length: 16 amino acids. The study, taken as a whole, reports: Excluded were some V segments that proved indistinguishable, including TRBV6-2 and TRBV6-3.

The sample taken for sequencing was PBMCs. The sequence derives from a girl aged 2-15 years in good health and CMV-seropositive. This sequence joins TRBV5-5 and TRBJ2-6, with D perhaps TRBD1 (6 bases). This CDR3 is CASSAVQGTGANVLTF. The CDR3 DNA reads TGTGCCAGCAGCGCAGTACAGGGAACTGGGGCCAACGTCCTGACTTTC.